The 17 T cell receptor beta chains below all came from one sample that was sequenced in a study of cytotoxic CD8 clonotypes in ibrutinib-treated CLL. Generated by immunoSEQ multiplex PCR, the TCRdb table keeps only in-frame clones and is missing some. The table lists about 40,000 clones, about three quarters of them singletons. The sequences come from PBMCs, collected at disease progression, from a patient treated with ibrutinib. These receptors were collected from a human donor with chronic lymphocytic leukemia.

This chain connects TRBV5-1 to TRBJ2-2; no definite D call. This CDR3 has 13 residues. The germline V gene encodes CDR1 SGHRS and CDR2 YFSETQ. The V end lost 0 bases, the J end lost 6 bases, and 6 bases lay between the germline ends. CDR3 protein: CASSLGFAGELFF. The CDR3 coding sequence is TGCGCCAGCAGCTTGGGATTTGCCGGGGAGCTGTTTTTT.

The chain recombines TRBV25-1 with TRBJ2-1, with 12 positions matching TRBD2. J lost 4 bases, V lost 2 bases, and 6 bases had no gene match. Looked up from germline, CDR1 is MGHDK and CDR2 is SYGVNS. The CDR3 covers 17 residues. The CDR3 DNA reads as TGTGCCAGCAGTGAACCTAGCGGGAGGGCCAGATACAATGAGCAGTTCTTC. It encodes CASSEPSGRARYNEQFF.

J is TRBJ2-4 and V is TRBV7-9, with D possibly matching TRBD2 (6 bases). CDR3 length equals 13 residues. CDR1 is SEHNR, CDR2 FQNEAQ, per germline (reference sequence). Trimming shortened V by 7 bases and J by 6 bases, and 13 bases separated the two germline ends. The CDR3 bases are TGTGCCAGCACCCTTTTGGAGGGAAACATTCAGTACTTC. It encodes CASTLLEGNIQYF. Combining the CDR3 with reference TRBV7-9 and TRBJ2-4 gives the whole variable domain DTGVSQNPRHKITKRGQNVTFRCDPISEHNRLYWYRQTLGQGPEFLTYFQNEAQLEKSRLLSDRFSAERPKGSFSTLEIQRTEQGDSAMYLCASTLLEGNIQYFGAGTRLSVL.

The J gene is TRBJ2-1, the V gene TRBV18, with 9 bases fitting TRBD2. Trimming removed 3 bases from V and 4 bases from J; junction bases left unmatched: 4. This CDR3 region has 15 residues. Germline assignment: CDR1 KGHSH and CDR2 LQKENI. This CDR3 reads CASSPASGAYNEQFF. CDR3 coding DNA: TGTGCCAGCTCACCGGCTAGCGGGGCATACAATGAGCAGTTCTTC. Complete variable domain (other parts from reference TRBV18 and TRBJ2-1): NAGVMQNPRHLVRRRGQEARLRCSPMKGHSHVYWYRQLPEEGLKFMVYLQKENIIDESGMPKERFSAEFPKEGPSILRIQQVVRGDSAAYFCASSPASGAYNEQFFGPGTRLTVL.

The chain is built from TRBV5-1 and TRBJ2-3; maybe TRBD1 (6 bases). Trimming cost V 6 bases and J 0 bases, with 11 bases left between them. This CDR3 has 14 amino acids. The germline CDR1 and CDR2 sequences are SGHRS and YFSETQ. This CDR3 reads CASKGQPSTDTQYF. In DNA form, the CDR3 reads TGCGCCAGCAAAGGACAGCCTAGCACAGATACGCAGTATTTT.

V gene TRBV28 combines with J gene TRBJ2-1; 10 positions agree with TRBD2. The germline gives CDR1 MDHEN, CDR2 SYDVKM. This CDR3 comprises 15 residues. The ends lost 3 bases at V and 4 bases at J; junction bases unmatched: 3. The CDR3 coding sequence is TGTGCCAGCAGTTTTAGCGGGGGGCGATACAATGAGCAGTTCTTC. Its protein is CASSFSGGRYNEQFF. The full variable domain, with the rest looked up from reference TRBV28 and TRBJ2-1, is DVKVTQSSRYLVKRTGEKVFLECVQDMDHENMFWYRQDPGLGLRLIYFSYDVKMKEKGDIPEGYSVSREKKERFSLILESASTNQTSMYLCASSFSGGRYNEQFFGPGTRLTVL.

CDR3 loop: CASSEEAGVQTQYF. CDR3 bases: TGTGCCAGCAGTGAAGAGGCAGGGGTACAGACCCAGTACTTC. This chain joins TRBV2 and TRBJ2-5; a possible D gene is TRBD1 (6 bases). Looked up from germline, CDR1 is SNHLY and CDR2 is FYNNEI. CDR3 size: 14 residues. V was trimmed by 1 base and J by 6 bases, leaving 12 bases between them.

The chain employs TRBV19 and TRBJ2-2; the match to TRBD1 covers 7 bases. The CDR3 is 16 amino acids. CDR1 is LNHDA, CDR2 SQIVND, per germline (reference sequence). Trimming at V came to 2 bases and at J to 1 base, leaving 4 bases not matched to a gene. CDR3 region: CASSIRGGQNTGELFF. As DNA, the CDR3 is TGTGCCAGTAGTATAAGAGGGGGCCAGAACACCGGGGAGCTGTTTTTT.

The rearrangement uses TRBV28 and TRBJ2-7, with 7 positions matching TRBD1. CDR3 size: 22 residues. The germline V gene encodes CDR1 MDHEN and CDR2 SYDVKM. J lost 0 bases, V lost 1 base, and 24 bases had no gene match. CDR3 nucleotide sequence: TGTGCCAGCAGTTTATCGGTTTTCGACCCGGGACAGATAATACGTAGCTCCTACGAGCAGTACTTC. Amino acids: CASSLSVFDPGQIIRSSYEQYF.

A few counts support this clone. The chain has TRBV10-3 and TRBJ2-5; D is possibly TRBD1 or TRBD2 (5 bases each). The length of the CDR3 is 14 residues. From germline, CDR1 is ENHRY and CDR2 SYGVKD. The ends were cut back, 3 bases at V and 5 bases at J, with 13 bases in the middle. The CDR3, as DNA: TGTGCCATCAGTGATCGAGGGGAAATGGAGACCCAGTACTTC. Residues: CAISDRGEMETQYF.

This sequence joins TRBV2 and TRBJ2-5; the D call may be TRBD1 or TRBD2 (5 bases each). The germline CDR1 and CDR2 sequences are SNHLY and FYNNEI. The CDR3 sequence is 13 residues long. V was cut by 4 bases and J by 2 bases, with 8 bases left in between. The CDR3 region is CASSVEGQETQYF. The DNA for the CDR3 is TGTGCCAGCAGTGTAGAGGGGCAAGAGACCCAGTACTTC.

V and J are TRBV19 and TRBJ1-5; 9 bases align to TRBD1. In germline, CDR1 is LNHDA, CDR2 SQIVND (reference sequence). This CDR3 is 17 amino acids long. The V gene end was trimmed by 4 bases and the J gene end by 4 bases; junction bases not matched to a gene: 11. In DNA form, the CDR3 reads TGTGCCAGTAGTAGTCCCGGGACAGGGATTGGTAATCAGCCCCAGCATTTT. This sequence encodes CASSSPGTGIGNQPQHF.

The chain has TRBV10-3 and TRBJ1-1; the D gene is possibly TRBD1 (5 bases). This CDR3 comprises 13 residues. The V gene's germline CDR1 is ENHRY and CDR2 SYGVKD. Between the trimmed V and J ends, which lost 4 bases and 4 bases, there was a span of 10 bases. CDR3 protein: CAISGGVGTEAFF. As DNA, the CDR3 is TGTGCCATCAGTGGAGGGGTCGGCACTGAAGCTTTCTTT.

The chain is built from TRBV13 and TRBJ1-2; TRBD1 agrees at 11 bases. Germline CDR1 PRHDT, CDR2 FYEKMQ (reference sequence). CDR3 size: 17 residues. V was clipped by 5 bases and J by 5 bases; unmatched bases: 13. Written as DNA, the CDR3 is TGTGCCAGCAGCATTCACTATTTAGGGGACAGGGGGTATGGCTACACCTTC. This codes for CASSIHYLGDRGYGYTF.

The rearrangement uses TRBV14 and TRBJ2-5, with D possibly being TRBD2 (5 bases). CDR3 length equals 13 residues. The V end lost 4 bases, the J end lost 5 bases, and 11 bases lay between the germline ends. Germline values: CDR1 SGHDN, CDR2 FVKESK. The chain's CDR3 is CASSPLLGETQYF. Written as DNA, the CDR3 is TGTGCCAGCAGCCCGTTACTAGGGGAGACCCAGTACTTC.

This chain connects TRBV10-2 to TRBJ1-2; possible D gene TRBD1, 5 bases. This CDR3 has 12 residues. Per germline, CDR1 WSHSY and CDR2 SAAADI. The V end was cut by 3 bases, the J end by 8 bases, with 10 bases between. The CDR3 is CASSDKGRGYTF. CDR3 nucleotides: TGCGCCAGCAGTGATAAGGGACGAGGCTACACCTTC.

The chain carries TRBV4-1 and TRBJ1-3; a weak D match, TRBD1 (5 bases). The germline V gene has CDR1 MGHRA and CDR2 YSYEKL. The V and J ends lost 0 bases and 0 bases respectively, with 6 bases between them. The CDR3 is 15 residues long. DNA of the CDR3: TGCGCCAGCAGCCAAGAAACAGGCTCTGGAAACACCATATATTTT. Protein: CASSQETGSGNTIYF.